The 9 T cell receptor beta chains in this list originate from one sample, sequenced in a study of T cells in Graves' hyperthyroidism and ophthalmopathy. Amplified TCR beta CDR3 regions derived from RNA transcripts. The study used the HTBI primer set for a first-round RT-PCR of the TCR CDR3. TCRdb ran MiXCR on the multiplex PCR reads and lists one entry per CDR3 protein. The sample consists of roughly 250,000 distinct CDR3 sequences, about 14% of them appearing once. Sequenced: blood. These receptor sequences come from a woman aged 35 to 49 with Graves' hyperthyroidism that later progressed to Graves' ophthalmopathy.

This clonotype was counted at least ten times. V usage is TRBV19 and J usage is TRBJ1-5; D is ambiguous. Germline CDR1 is LNHDA and CDR2 is SQIVND (reference sequence). The CDR3 spans 13 residues. Deletions cut 3 bases from V and 8 bases from J, with 11 bases between. CDR3 bases: TGTGCCAGTAGTATCACCCATTTGAAGCCCCAGCATTTT. This sequence encodes CASSITHLKPQHF.

This chain links TRBV2 with TRBJ2-7; TRBD2 matches 10 bases. The CDR3 is 17 residues long. Germline values: CDR1 SNHLY, CDR2 FYNNEI. The V and J ends lost 1 base and 4 bases, in that order; junction bases with no gene match: 10. The CDR3 protein is CASSEGVASGSRYEQYF. DNA for the CDR3: TGTGCCAGCAGTGAAGGAGTGGCTAGCGGGAGTAGATACGAGCAGTACTTC.

Ten or more counts support this clonotype. The V and J genes are TRBV5-1 and TRBJ2-3, with D perhaps assigned TRBD1 or TRBD2 (6 bases each). CDR3 size: 16 residues. Trimming stripped 0 bases from V and 3 bases from J, with 14 bases between. Per germline, CDR1 SGHRS and CDR2 YFSETQ. CDR3 sequence reads: CASSLAWGARTDTQYF. DNA of the CDR3: TGCGCCAGCAGCTTGGCTTGGGGGGCGCGAACAGATACGCAGTATTTT.

The V gene is TRBV6-2 or TRBV6-3, the J gene TRBJ1-1; 8 bases agree with TRBD1. The CDR3 loop spans 13 amino acids. Germline CDR1 MNHEY, CDR2 SVGEGT. Trimming took 8 bases from V and 3 from J; bases not matched to a gene: 5. CDR3 in DNA: TGTGCCAGCTCGCTGACAGGGGACACTGAAGCTTTCTTT. Its protein product is CASSLTGDTEAFF.

This clonotype was recorded many times. This rearrangement joins TRBV5-5 to TRBJ2-5; D gene unclear. Germline CDR1 SGHKS, CDR2 YYEKEE (reference sequence). This CDR3 spans 14 amino acids. V lost 0 bases and J 4 bases, leaving 10 bases between the germline ends. This CDR3 is CASSLATSRETQYF. The CDR3 DNA sequence: TGTGCCAGCAGCTTGGCCACATCACGAGAGACCCAGTACTTC.

At least ten counts were recorded for this clonotype. The V and J genes are TRBV14 and TRBJ1-4, with a possible D match to TRBD1 (5 bases). The CDR3 is made up of 15 amino acids. V gave up 4 bases and J gave up 2 bases, with 11 bases separating them. CDR1 SGHDN and CDR2 FVKESK come from the germline V gene. CDR3 in DNA: TGTGCCAGCAGCCGCCAGTGGGGGACTAATGAAAAACTGTTTTTT. Its protein is CASSRQWGTNEKLFF. The variable domain in full, with the rest retrieved from reference TRBV14 and TRBJ1-4, is EAGVTQFPSHSVIEKGQTVTLRCDPISGHDNLYWYRRVMGKEIKFLLHFVKESKQDESGMPNNRFLAERTGGTYSTLKVQPAELEDSGVYFCASSRQWGTNEKLFFGSGTQLSVL.

This clonotype was seen repeatedly, ten times or more. The V and J genes are TRBV2 and TRBJ2-1; D perhaps matches TRBD2 (6 bases). The V end was cut by 4 bases, the J end by 5 bases, with 18 bases between. The CDR3 is made up of 16 amino acids. From germline, CDR1 is SNHLY and CDR2 FYNNEI. Here the CDR3 reads CASSGGGTRGNNEQFF. CDR3 DNA sequence: TGTGCCAGCAGTGGGGGAGGAACTAGAGGAAACAATGAGCAGTTCTTC.

This clonotype was seen at least ten times. The CDR3 is CASSLHSWLETQYF. DNA for the CDR3: TGTGCCAGCAGTCTCCATTCGTGGTTAGAGACCCAGTACTTC. The rearrangement uses TRBV12-3 or TRBV12-4 and TRBJ2-5; no clear D. The CDR3 is 14 residues long. Trimming pared 5 bases from V and 4 bases from J, leaving 14 bases between.

In this sample, this clonotype turned up many times. V gene TRBV20-1 combines with J gene TRBJ2-1; the match to TRBD2 covers 15 bases. The CDR3 spans 16 residues. The V gene's germline CDR1 is DFQATT and CDR2 SNEGSKA (reference sequence). Germline trimming cut 3 bases from V and 1 base from J; bases unmatched to any gene: 1. The CDR3 here is CSARGLAGGSYNEQFF. The CDR3 region has the DNA TGCAGTGCTAGGGGACTAGCGGGAGGTTCCTACAATGAGCAGTTCTTC.